The 24 T cell receptor beta chains below come from one sample, sequenced in a study of early T cells in non-severe SARS-CoV-2 infection. TCRdb used MiXCR to reprocess the 5' RACE reads, holding one entry per CDR3 protein. The sample yields 25,000 to 35,000 distinct CDR3 sequences, roughly 5.7% seen once. The sample taken for sequencing was whole blood. These receptors came from an adult who was a healthcare worker with PCR-confirmed SARS-CoV-2 infection or an uninfected control (not recorded which).

There are many counts of this clonotype. The chain links TRBV5-1 to TRBJ2-1, with TRBD2 as a possible D gene (6 bases). The CDR3 totals 16 residues. The germline V gene has CDR1 SGHRS and CDR2 YFSETQ. V lost 2 bases and J 0 bases, leaving 12 bases between the germline ends. The CDR3 nucleotides read TGCGCCAGCAGCTTCCGGGACTGGAGCTCCTACAATGAGCAGTTCTTC. This codes for CASSFRDWSSYNEQFF.

This rearrangement joins TRBV10-3 to TRBJ1-2; 10 bases map to TRBD1. CDR1 is ENHRY, CDR2 SYGVKD, per germline. J gave up 2 bases and V 5 bases, and 2 bases lay outside the gene matches. This CDR3 contains 14 residues. The CDR3 region has the DNA TGTGCCATCAGTACGGGACAGGGGAACTATGGCTACACCTTC. Translating gives CAISTGQGNYGYTF.

This clonotype was detected many times. The V call is TRBV27, the J call TRBJ2-7; D might be TRBD1 (5 bases). The CDR3 contains 15 residues. Germline CDR1 is MNHEY and CDR2 is SMNVEV (reference sequence). Trimming cost V 2 bases and J 5 bases, with 16 bases left between them. CDR3 coding DNA: TGTGCCAGCAGTTTAGCCCCAGGGATCGGAAACGAGCAGTACTTC. Translation gives CASSLAPGIGNEQYF.

This clonotype was observed at least ten times. The V gene is TRBV6-2 or TRBV6-3, the J gene TRBJ2-1; 7 bases line up with TRBD2. The length of the CDR3 is 17 residues. The V segment lost 5 bases and the J segment 4 bases; nucleotides outside the gene matches: 14. Germline-derived CDR1 and CDR2 are MNHEY and SVGEGT. The CDR3 nucleotides read TGTGCCAGCAGTGGACGTTTCCGGGCGGGAGAGTACAATGAGCAGTTCTTC. Translating gives CASSGRFRAGEYNEQFF.

This clonotype came up many times. The chain uses TRBV4-1 and TRBJ1-6, with a tentative D call TRBD1 (6 bases). Trimming removed 8 bases from V and 6 bases from J, with 17 bases in between. Germline CDR1 reads MGHRA; CDR2 reads YSYEKL. CDR3 size: 15 residues. The CDR3 is CASHPQRTANSPLHF. The CDR3 DNA sequence: TGCGCCAGCCACCCCCAGAGGACAGCTAATTCACCCCTCCACTTT.

This clonotype was counted only a few times. V and J are TRBV10-3 and TRBJ2-7; D is possibly TRBD1 (5 bases). Germline V gene data show CDR1 as ENHRY and CDR2 as SYGVKD. Trimming shortened V by 0 bases and J by 4 bases, and 10 bases separated the two germline ends. The CDR3 is made up of 14 amino acids. The CDR3 DNA sequence: TGTGCCATCAGTGAGTCAGGGCAGGGATACGAGCAGTACTTC. It translates to CAISESGQGYEQYF.

A few counts support this clonotype. V and J are TRBV30 and TRBJ1-5; D gene ambiguous. CDR1 is GTSNPN and CDR2 is SVGIG in the germline V gene (reference sequence). Trimming stripped 0 bases from V and 1 base from J, with 4 bases between. The CDR3 extends over 13 amino acids. The CDR3 loop is CAWSVESNQPQHF. DNA of the CDR3: TGTGCCTGGAGTGTGGAAAGCAATCAGCCCCAGCATTTT.

This clonotype was seen at least ten times. The chain joins TRBV6-4 to TRBJ2-2; D remains ambiguous. This CDR3 has 13 amino acids. V lost 2 bases and J 2 bases, leaving 3 bases between the germline ends. Germline loops: CDR1 MRHNA, CDR2 SNTAGT. In DNA form, the CDR3 reads TGTGCCAGCAGTGACACCAACACCGGGGAGCTGTTTTTT. It translates to CASSDTNTGELFF.

This clonotype occurred a few times. The gene calls are TRBV28 and TRBJ1-2; TRBD1 matches 10 bases. J lost 7 bases, V lost 6 bases, and 11 bases had no gene match. The CDR3 is 15 residues long. Per germline, CDR1 MDHEN and CDR2 SYDVKM. The CDR3 coding sequence is TGTGCCAGCAGCCCAATTGGGGACAGGGGAAGTGGCTACACCTTC. It codes for CASSPIGDRGSGYTF.

This clonotype has a count of ten or more. The chain carries TRBV10-3 and TRBJ2-7; 14 bases are a match to TRBD2. The length of the CDR3 is 18 residues. The ends lost 1 base at V and 4 bases at J; junction bases unmatched: 9. Per the germline V gene, CDR1 is ENHRY and CDR2 is SYGVKD. Written as DNA, the CDR3 is TGTGCCATCAGTGAGTTGAAGGCTGGGACTAGCGGGAGTTACGAGCAGTACTTC. It specifies CAISELKAGTSGSYEQYF.

This clonotype was picked up many times. V and J are TRBV6-6 and TRBJ2-1; the D gene is possibly TRBD2 (5 bases). V lost 0 bases, J lost 0 bases, and 9 bases lay in between. The CDR3 runs to 16 residues. Germline CDR1 is MNHNY and CDR2 is SVGAGI (reference sequence). The CDR3 DNA is TGTGCCAGCAGTTACTCGCTGGGGAGCTCCTACAATGAGCAGTTCTTC. It is translated as CASSYSLGSSYNEQFF.

This clonotype came up a few times. The genes are TRBV28 and TRBJ1-5, with TRBD1 matching over 11 bases. Looked up from germline, CDR1 is MDHEN and CDR2 is SYDVKM. The CDR3 is made up of 16 amino acids. Unmatched junction bases numbered 9, after V lost 5 bases and J lost 6 bases. CDR3 DNA sequence: TGTGCCAGCAGTCCCTCGGACAGGGGGCGCGGTCAGCCCCAGCATTTT. Protein sequence: CASSPSDRGRGQPQHF.

This clonotype was counted at least ten times. This chain's CDR3 is CASSLSGGPGGNEQFF. The CDR3, as DNA: TGTGCCAGCAGCTTATCGGGTGGACCGGGAGGCAATGAGCAGTTCTTC. V gene TRBV7-3 combines with J gene TRBJ2-1; 7 positions match TRBD2. V was pared by 2 bases and J by 6 bases, with 10 bases of the junction left unmatched. CDR1 and CDR2 from the germline V gene are SGHTA and FQGTGA. CDR3 length: 16 amino acids.

The table lists this clonotype with many counts. The chain joins TRBV27 to TRBJ2-7, with D perhaps being TRBD1 or TRBD2 (5 bases each). Deletions cut 7 bases from V and 0 bases from J, with 10 bases between. Looked up from germline, CDR1 is MNHEY and CDR2 is SMNVEV (reference sequence). CDR3 length equals 13 residues. The DNA for the CDR3 is TGTGCCAGCATCCGGGACCGCTCCTACGAGCAGTACTTC. This translates into CASIRDRSYEQYF.

This clonotype was seen ten or more times. The chain employs TRBV28 and TRBJ2-1; D is unresolved. The CDR3 contains 12 residues. Trimming removed 2 bases at V and 6 bases at J, with 5 bases between. CDR1 and CDR2 (germline): MDHEN, SYDVKM. CDR3 coding DNA: TGTGCCAGCAGTTTAGAAACCAATGAGCAGTTCTTC. Its protein product is CASSLETNEQFF.

There are many counts of this clonotype. The chain couples TRBV6-5 to TRBJ1-1, with TRBD1 identical over 11 bases. Germline CDR1 reads MNHEY; CDR2 reads SVGAGI. Germline trimming cut 5 bases from V and 4 bases from J; bases unmatched to any gene: 6. This CDR3 spans 15 amino acids. CDR3 sequence (DNA): TGTGCCAGCAGTCAGGGGACAGGGGGAGGCACTGAAGCTTTCTTT. Its translation: CASSQGTGGGTEAFF.

The chain combines TRBV4-2 with TRBJ2-5; no definite D call. V was trimmed by 4 bases and J by 1 base, leaving 7 bases between them. Germline values: CDR1 LGHNA, CDR2 YNFKEQ. The CDR3 consists of 13 residues. The CDR3 region is CASSRNFQETQYF. The DNA for the CDR3 is TGTGCCAGCAGCCGCAACTTCCAAGAGACCCAGTACTTC.

This clonotype has more than one count but fewer than ten. The chain couples TRBV20-1 to TRBJ2-7; no reliable D call. The CDR3 length is 13 residues. The V and J ends lost 3 bases and 1 base respectively, with 10 bases between them. CDR1 is DFQATT, CDR2 SNEGSKA, per germline (reference sequence). CDR3 DNA sequence: TGCAGTGCTAGTGCCCAAACTTCCTACGAGCAGTACTTC. Translation gives CSASAQTSYEQYF.

Many counts were recorded for this clonotype. This sequence joins TRBV11-2 and TRBJ2-7; D is perhaps TRBD1 (6 bases). V was clipped by 0 bases and J by 6 bases, with 15 bases between them. This CDR3 is built from 15 residues. The germline V gene encodes CDR1 SGHAT and CDR2 FQNNGV. This chain's CDR3 is CASSLERTGTIEQYF. The CDR3 DNA is TGTGCCAGCAGCTTAGAACGTACAGGGACCATCGAGCAGTACTTC.

This clonotype was counted only a few times. The chain couples TRBV29-1 to TRBJ1-1; D not certain. The CDR3 runs 10 residues. Germline V gene lookup returns CDR1 SQVTM and CDR2 ANQGSEA. V dropped 2 bases and J dropped 12 bases, with 10 bases sitting between them. The CDR3 DNA is TGCAGCGTTGAACAAGCCCGGACTTTCTTT. It yields the protein CSVEQARTFF.

In this sample, this clonotype turned up a few times. The chain carries TRBV13 and TRBJ2-5, with 8 positions matching TRBD2. Germline assignment: CDR1 PRHDT and CDR2 FYEKMQ (reference sequence). J gave up 5 bases and V 1 base, and 3 bases lay outside the gene matches. The CDR3 is 14 residues long. DNA of the CDR3: TGTGCCAGCAGCTTAGCGGGGGGGACGGAGACCCAGTACTTC. Protein product: CASSLAGGTETQYF. Combining the CDR3 with reference TRBV13 and TRBJ2-5 gives the whole variable domain AAGVIQSPRHLIKEKRETATLKCYPIPRHDTVYWYQQGPGQDPQFLISFYEKMQSDKGSIPDRFSAQQFSDYHSELNMSSLELGDSALYFCASSLAGGTETQYFGPGTRLLVL.

This clonotype was found many times. The chain combines TRBV4-2 with TRBJ1-1; TRBD1 matches 8 bases. The CDR3 is 15 residues long. J gave up 5 bases and V 0 bases, and 5 bases lay outside the gene matches. The V gene's germline CDR1 is LGHNA and CDR2 YNFKEQ. The CDR3 sequence: CASSQEQGGHTEAFF. Written as DNA, the CDR3 is TGTGCCAGCAGCCAAGAACAGGGGGGGCATACTGAAGCTTTCTTT.

This clonotype was detected ten times or more. The chain joins TRBV7-9 to TRBJ2-3; D unresolved. CDR3 size: 13 residues. Germline V gene lookup returns CDR1 SEHNR and CDR2 FQNEAQ (reference sequence). The V end lost 5 bases, the J end lost 5 bases, and 11 bases lay between the germline ends. CDR3 bases: TGTGCCAGCAGCCCTCAAACCAAAGATACGCAGTATTTT. This sequence encodes CASSPQTKDTQYF.

This clonotype was picked up a small number of times. This sequence joins TRBV27 and TRBJ2-1; TRBD1 or TRBD2 may be the D gene (5 bases each). V shed 5 bases and J shed 1 base, with 15 bases lying between them. This CDR3 contains 16 residues. Germline loops: CDR1 MNHEY, CDR2 SMNVEV (reference sequence). The CDR3 sequence: CASSPGTSGSYNEQFF. CDR3 DNA sequence: TGTGCCAGCAGTCCGGGGACCTCCGGGTCCTACAATGAGCAGTTCTTC.